These 10 T cell receptor beta chains share one sample of origin, sequenced in a study of cytomegalovirus exposure and HLA in healthy donors (dated by TCRdb to the late 2010s). The library was built by means of the immunoSEQ multiplex PCR assay. For the multiplex PCR, a mixture combining 60 forward primers for TCR Vbeta segments and 13 reverse primers for TCR Jbeta segments was used. The table was pulled from immuneACCESS by TCRdb, which kept in-frame rearrangements only. Such tables lose some clones; where checked, under half of the loss comes from unresolved V genes, and the rest has no known cause. Within this sample are about 94,000 clones, with about four fifths of them counted one time only. The ten top clones hold 3.8% of the sample. Sample: PBMCs. Receptors originate from a woman aged 40 to 50 in good health and CMV-seronegative.

This clone has more than one count but fewer than ten. This rearrangement joins TRBV19 to TRBJ2-5; 7 positions agree with TRBD1. The assigned J gene may be wrong: the sequence end matches TRBJ2-7 better. Germline V gene data show CDR1 as LNHDA and CDR2 as SQIVND (reference sequence). The CDR3 consists of 13 residues. CDR3 sequence: CASSIRQGYEQYF. CDR3 sequence (DNA): TGTGCCAGTAGTATACGACAGGGCTACGAGCAGTACTTC.

This clone turned up a few times. The chain links TRBV19 to TRBJ1-1; 9 positions match TRBD1. The CDR3 is made up of 14 amino acids. Trimming took 9 bases from V and 2 from J; bases not matched to a gene: 7. CDR1 and CDR2 from the germline V gene are LNHDA and SQIVND (reference sequence). CDR3 DNA: TGTGCCAGCAAACCCACAGGGGGCAACACTGAAGCTTTCTTT. Protein product: CASKPTGGNTEAFF.

The chain recombines TRBV25-1 with TRBJ2-7, with 7 bases matching TRBD2. CDR3 size: 16 residues. J lost 1 base, V lost 0 bases, and 6 bases had no gene match. Germline loops: CDR1 MGHDK, CDR2 SYGVNS. CDR3 sequence reads: CASSEYTGGRSYEQYF. CDR3 sequence (DNA): TGTGCCAGCAGTGAATATACCGGGGGGAGGTCCTACGAGCAGTACTTC.

The chain recombines TRBV30 with TRBJ1-2, with 7 bases that match TRBD1. After removal of 8 bases from V and 5 bases from J, the junction contained 14 bases not matched to a gene. The CDR3 is 14 amino acids. Germline values: CDR1 GTSNPN, CDR2 SVGIG (reference sequence). CDR3 region: CAGKDRPEGYGYTF. CDR3 in DNA: TGTGCCGGGAAGGACAGGCCCGAGGGATATGGCTACACCTTC.

V and J are TRBV7-6 and TRBJ2-1; 7 nucleotides match TRBD1. The V gene end was trimmed by 5 bases and the J gene end by 0 bases; junction bases not matched to a gene: 7. This CDR3 spans 16 amino acids. Per the germline V gene, CDR1 is SGHVS and CDR2 is FNYEAQ. The CDR3, as DNA: TGTGCCAGCAGCCCGACAGGGATTAGCTCCTACAATGAGCAGTTCTTC. It yields the protein CASSPTGISSYNEQFF.

This sequence joins TRBV5-6 and TRBJ2-7; the D gene is possibly TRBD1 (5 bases). V was shortened by 3 bases and J by 6 bases, with 16 bases between the two germline ends. Germline V gene data show CDR1 as SGHDT and CDR2 as YYEEEE. The CDR3 extends over 14 amino acids. The CDR3, as DNA: TGTGCCAGCAGCTCGCTCCAGGGAAGGGGCGAGCAGTACTTC. Its protein product is CASSSLQGRGEQYF.

The chain couples TRBV4-3 to TRBJ1-4; a possible D gene is TRBD1 (6 bases). V was pared by 0 bases and J by 7 bases, with 12 bases between. The CDR3 contains 15 residues. Germline V gives CDR1 LGHNA, CDR2 YSLEER. The CDR3 loop reads CASSQETGFAEKLFF. The CDR3 DNA reads TGCGCCAGCAGCCAAGAAACAGGGTTCGCTGAAAAACTGTTTTTT.

In this sample, this clone turned up once. CDR3 bases: TGTGCCAGCATCAACATGGGTAGAGGCACTGAAGCTTTCTTT. It yields the protein CASINMGRGTEAFF. J is TRBJ1-1 and V is TRBV27; D ambiguous. Trimming removed 7 bases from V and 4 bases from J, with 16 bases in between. The CDR3 runs to 14 residues. Germline CDR1 and CDR2: MNHEY and SMNVEV (reference sequence).

The chain links TRBV29-1 to TRBJ2-5; 11 bases are a match to TRBD2. CDR1 is SQVTM, CDR2 ANQGSEA, per germline. The junction had 5 bases not matched to a gene; V was cut back by 4 bases and J by 1 base. The CDR3 extends over 15 amino acids. CDR3 bases: TGCAGCGTTGGGGGTAGCGGGGGGGCCCAAGAGACCCAGTACTTC. Its translation: CSVGGSGGAQETQYF.

The genes are TRBV10-3 and TRBJ1-2, with D unresolved. Germline CDR1 reads ENHRY; CDR2 reads SYGVKD. Trimming took 3 bases from V and 2 from J, leaving 7 bases between them. This CDR3 is 13 amino acids long. The CDR3 nucleotides are TGTGCCATCAGTGAAAACATCAACTATGGCTACACCTTC. This codes for CAISENINYGYTF.